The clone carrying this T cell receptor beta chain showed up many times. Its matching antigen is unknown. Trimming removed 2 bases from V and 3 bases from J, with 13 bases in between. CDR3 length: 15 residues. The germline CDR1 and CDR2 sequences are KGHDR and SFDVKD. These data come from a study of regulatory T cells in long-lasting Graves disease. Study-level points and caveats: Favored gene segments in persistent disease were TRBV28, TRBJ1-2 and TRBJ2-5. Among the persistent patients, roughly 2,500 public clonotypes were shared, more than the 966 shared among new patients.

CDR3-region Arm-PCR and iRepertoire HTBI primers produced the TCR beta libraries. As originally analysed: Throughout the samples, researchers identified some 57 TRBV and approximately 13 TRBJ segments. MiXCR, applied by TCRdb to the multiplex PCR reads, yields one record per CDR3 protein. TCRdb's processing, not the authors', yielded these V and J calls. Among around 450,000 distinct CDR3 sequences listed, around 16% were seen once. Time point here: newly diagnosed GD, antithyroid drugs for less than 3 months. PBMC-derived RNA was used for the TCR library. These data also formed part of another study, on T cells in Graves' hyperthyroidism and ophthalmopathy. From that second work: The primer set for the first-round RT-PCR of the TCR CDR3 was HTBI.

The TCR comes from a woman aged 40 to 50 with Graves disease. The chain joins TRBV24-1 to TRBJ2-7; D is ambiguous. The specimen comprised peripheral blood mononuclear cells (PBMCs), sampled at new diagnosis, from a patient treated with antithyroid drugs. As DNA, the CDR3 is TGTGCCACCAGTGATTCGACAAGTGGGAACTACGAGCAGTACTTC. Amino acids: CATSDSTSGNYEQYF.